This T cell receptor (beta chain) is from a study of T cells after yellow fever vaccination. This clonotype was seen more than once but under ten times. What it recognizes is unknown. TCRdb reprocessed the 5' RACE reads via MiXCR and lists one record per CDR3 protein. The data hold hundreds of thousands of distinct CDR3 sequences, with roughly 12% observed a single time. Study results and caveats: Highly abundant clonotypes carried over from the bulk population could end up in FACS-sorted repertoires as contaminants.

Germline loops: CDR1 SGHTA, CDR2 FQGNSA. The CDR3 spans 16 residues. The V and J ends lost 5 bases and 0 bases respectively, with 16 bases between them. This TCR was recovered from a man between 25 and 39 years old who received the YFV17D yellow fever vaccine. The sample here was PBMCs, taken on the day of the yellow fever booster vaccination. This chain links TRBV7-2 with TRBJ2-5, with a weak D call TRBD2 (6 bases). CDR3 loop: CASSKHSSANQETQYF. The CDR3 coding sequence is TGTGCCAGCAGCAAACACTCTAGCGCGAACCAAGAGACCCAGTACTTC.